Below are 21 T cell receptor beta chains sequenced from a single sample in a study of CD8+CD57+ T cells in acquired aplastic anemia. TCR beta VDJ and CDR3 profiling used genomic DNA as template. TCRdb ran MiXCR on the reads and lists one entry per CDR3 protein. The sample yields fewer than 200,000 distinct CDR3 sequences, roughly 45% seen once. Material for sequencing was sorted CD4+, CD8+, or CD8+CD57+ T cells (not recorded which) from PBMCs. The receptor source for this set is a human donor in good health.

This clonotype appeared once. An end of the junction does not agree with germline; a read error may underlie this. This sequence joins TRBV12-3 or TRBV12-4 and TRBJ2-7, with 9 bases that match TRBD1. This CDR3 has 13 amino acids. The CDR3 DNA follows: TGTGCCAGCAGTTTAGGGGGGGGACAGGGCATGCTCTTC. Encoded protein: CASSLGGGQGMLF.

The table lists this clonotype with many counts. This sequence joins TRBV20-1 and TRBJ2-7; perhaps TRBD2 as D (7 bases). The CDR3 has 13 amino acids. V was trimmed by 7 bases and J by 2 bases, leaving 15 bases between them. The germline V gene has CDR1 DFQATT and CDR2 SNEGSKA (reference sequence). CDR3 sequence (DNA): TGCAGTGTCATACAGGGAGGGACCTACGAGCAGTACTTC. Its protein is CSVIQGGTYEQYF.

This chain uses TRBV10-3 with TRBJ2-1; no clear D. The CDR3 has 14 amino acids. V lost 4 bases to trimming and J lost 4 bases, with 11 bases between them. Germline CDR1 ENHRY, CDR2 SYGVKD. CDR3 residues: CAISGWASYNEQFF. The CDR3 DNA sequence: TGTGCCATCAGTGGCTGGGCTAGTTACAATGAGCAGTTCTTC.

The genes are TRBV7-9 and TRBJ1-2; D gene unclear. This CDR3 region has 13 residues. Germline assignment: CDR1 SEHNR and CDR2 FQNEAQ (reference sequence). V lost 5 bases, J lost 3 bases, and 10 bases lay in between. In DNA form, the CDR3 reads TGTGCCAGCAGCCTTGCCACAGACTATGGCTACACCTTC. Translation gives CASSLATDYGYTF.

V and J are TRBV11-2 and TRBJ2-3, with D perhaps assigned TRBD1 or TRBD2 (5 bases each). Germline values: CDR1 SGHAT, CDR2 FQNNGV. This CDR3 contains 14 residues. The V end was cut by 4 bases, the J end by 2 bases, with 10 bases between. The CDR3 here is CASSWGPVTDTQYF. The CDR3 DNA follows: TGTGCCAGCAGCTGGGGACCCGTCACAGATACGCAGTATTTT.

V is TRBV5-1 and J is TRBJ1-2, with TRBD1 as a possible D gene (5 bases). Germline loops: CDR1 SGHRS, CDR2 YFSETQ. This CDR3 is built from 14 residues. V was clipped by 4 bases and J by 2 bases, with 12 bases between them. The CDR3 loop reads CASSPGTENYGYTF. The CDR3 nucleotides are TGCGCCAGCAGCCCCGGGACCGAAAACTATGGCTACACCTTC. The variable domain in full, with the rest retrieved from reference TRBV5-1 and TRBJ1-2, is KAGVTQTPRYLIKTRGQQVTLSCSPISGHRSVSWYQQTPGQGLQFLFEYFSETQRNKGNFPGRFSGRQFSNSRSEMNVSTLELGDSALYLCASSPGTENYGYTFGSGTRLTVV.

This clonotype is a singleton in its sample. This chain joins TRBV11-2 and TRBJ2-5; 9 positions match TRBD1. The J call may not be correct, given that the DNA end is closer to TRBJ2-7. Germline CDR1 SGHAT, CDR2 FQNNGV. This CDR3 region has 15 residues. The CDR3 loop reads CASSLGYRGPYEQYF. The CDR3 nucleotides read TGTGCCAGCAGCTTAGGGTACAGGGGGCCGTACGAGCAGTACTTC.

The chain uses TRBV20-1 and TRBJ2-5, with TRBD1 as a possible D gene (5 bases). The germline V and J ends were trimmed by 1 base and 3 bases, with 12 bases remaining between them. This CDR3 has 14 residues. Per the germline V gene, CDR1 is DFQATT and CDR2 is SNEGSKA (reference sequence). CDR3 amino acids: CSARAKGREETQYF. In DNA form, the CDR3 reads TGCAGTGCTAGAGCCAAAGGCAGGGAAGAGACCCAGTACTTC.

Details on this clonotype: No conserved phenylalanine or tryptophan ends this CDR3, so it is likely a read error. The genes are TRBV20-1 and TRBJ1-1; D unclear. The germline gives CDR1 DFQATT, CDR2 SNEGSKA (reference sequence). Trimming took 3 bases from V and 2 from J, leaving 13 bases between them. This CDR3 comprises 14 residues. In nucleotides, the CDR3 is TGCAGTGCTAGGGTAGCAGTGGTTAACACTGAAGCTTTCCTT. Protein sequence: CSARVAVVNTEAFL.

This clonotype occurred once. This may be a read error: a much more frequent sequence differs by one nucleotide. This CDR3 is missing its conserved last phenylalanine or tryptophan, likely due to a read error. The V call is TRBV6-1, the J call TRBJ2-7, with 12 positions matching TRBD1. The CDR3 has 13 amino acids. V shed 6 bases and J 5 bases; nucleotides not matched to a gene: 2. CDR1 is MNHNS and CDR2 is SASEGT in the germline V gene. CDR3 amino acids: CASRGTGGHEQYL. The CDR3 DNA is TGTGCCAGCAGAGGGACAGGGGGCCACGAGCAGTACCTC.

This clonotype was counted many times. The gene calls are TRBV5-1 and TRBJ2-7; TRBD1 might be the D (5 bases). Between the trimmed V and J ends, which lost 3 bases and 4 bases, there was a span of 11 bases. CDR3 length: 13 amino acids. Germline V gene sequence: CDR1 SGHRS, CDR2 YFSETQ. CDR3 coding DNA: TGCGCCAGCAGCTCATGGCAGGGATACGAGCAGTACTTC. Translation: CASSSWQGYEQYF.

This clonotype has a count of ten or more. V gene TRBV15 combines with J gene TRBJ2-4; a weak D match, TRBD1 (7 bases). Trimming cost V 1 base and J 1 base, with 17 bases left between them. This CDR3 has 18 amino acids. Germline loops: CDR1 LNHNV, CDR2 YYDKDF (reference sequence). The CDR3 loop is CATSRVRTGEVAKNIQYF. The CDR3, as DNA: TGTGCCACCAGCAGAGTTCGAACAGGGGAGGTGGCCAAAAACATTCAGTACTTC.

This clonotype was counted many times. The chain uses TRBV20-1 and TRBJ2-1, with D possibly matching TRBD1 (6 bases). From germline, CDR1 is DFQATT and CDR2 SNEGSKA (reference sequence). The CDR3 extends over 14 amino acids. Trimming shortened V by 1 base and J by 5 bases, and 12 bases separated the two germline ends. The CDR3 spells CSARVWTDDNEQFF. Written as DNA, the CDR3 is TGCAGTGCTAGAGTGTGGACAGATGACAATGAGCAGTTCTTC.

This clonotype has a count of ten or more. This chain links TRBV10-3 with TRBJ1-4, with D perhaps TRBD1 (5 bases). Trimming removed 0 bases from V and 8 bases from J, with 10 bases in between. Looked up from germline, CDR1 is ENHRY and CDR2 is SYGVKD. The CDR3 is made up of 14 amino acids. CDR3 amino acids: CAISESAGSEKLFF. In nucleotides, the CDR3 is TGTGCCATCAGTGAGTCGGCAGGGAGCGAAAAACTGTTTTTT.

The table lists this clonotype with many counts. V is TRBV7-3 and J is TRBJ2-2; D remains unclear. V was cut by 1 base and J by 0 bases, with 9 bases left in between. The CDR3 contains 16 residues. The germline gives CDR1 SGHTA, CDR2 FQGTGA. The CDR3 DNA follows: TGTGCCAGCAGCTTAAGGCCGGAATCGAACACCGGGGAGCTGTTTTTT. Protein product: CASSLRPESNTGELFF. The full variable domain, in which reference TRBV7-3 and TRBJ2-2 provide the parts outside the CDR3, is GAGVSQTPSNKVTEKGKYVELRCDPISGHTALYWYRQSLGQGPEFLIYFQGTGAADDSGLPNDRFFAVRPEGSVSTLKIQRTERGDSAVYLCASSLRPESNTGELFFGEGSRLTVL.

Many counts were recorded for this clonotype. The V and J genes are TRBV4-3 and TRBJ2-3; 11 bases align to TRBD2. Trimming removed 2 bases from V and 3 bases from J; junction bases left unmatched: 4. The germline V gene encodes CDR1 LGHNA and CDR2 YSLEER. The CDR3 spans 16 residues. Written as DNA, the CDR3 is TGCGCCAGCAGCCAAACGACTAGCGGGGAGACAGATACGCAGTATTTT. Its protein is CASSQTTSGETDTQYF.

This clonotype showed up many times. The chain uses TRBV7-6 and TRBJ1-2; D possibly corresponds to TRBD1 (5 bases). Looked up from germline, CDR1 is SGHVS and CDR2 is FNYEAQ. V was pared by 5 bases and J by 6 bases, with 13 bases between. The CDR3 consists of 13 residues. CDR3 in amino acids: CASSVQGVDGYTF. Written as DNA, the CDR3 is TGTGCCAGCAGCGTCCAGGGTGTGGATGGCTACACCTTC.

This clonotype has just one count. This may arise from a read error, as a much more abundant clone is one base away. The genes are TRBV4-1 and TRBJ1-2, with D possibly TRBD1 on 5 matching bases. Germline V gene data show CDR1 as MGHRA and CDR2 as YSYEKL. CDR3 length equals 14 residues. V shed 3 bases and J shed 4 bases, with 12 bases lying between them. CDR3 region: CASSQVRDSYGYTF. The CDR3 DNA reads as TGCGCCAGCAGCCAGGTCAGGGATTCCTATGGCTACACCTTC.

This clonotype was detected ten times or more. The chain employs TRBV29-1 and TRBJ1-4; 8 bases agree with TRBD1. The germline V gene encodes CDR1 SQVTM and CDR2 ANQGSEA. The junction had 3 bases not matched to a gene; V was cut back by 7 bases and J by 8 bases. This CDR3 has 11 residues. This chain's CDR3 is CSAGDREKLFF. The CDR3 DNA sequence: TGCAGCGCTGGGGACAGGGAAAAACTGTTTTTT.

Ten or more counts support this clonotype. V and J are TRBV6-2 or TRBV6-3 and TRBJ1-1; D not resolved. The CDR3 totals 14 residues. Between the trimmed V and J ends, which lost 5 bases and 4 bases, there was a span of 14 bases. Germline CDR1 MNHEY, CDR2 SVGEGT. For the CDR3, the DNA is TGTGCCAGCAGTCCGAATTCCTGGAGCACTGAAGCTTTCTTT. As protein: CASSPNSWSTEAFF.

About this clonotype: This may come from a read error, since a much larger clone is one base off. No conserved phenylalanine or tryptophan is present at the end of the CDR3, so a read error is the likely explanation. The gene calls are TRBV5-4 and TRBJ2-5, with D possibly being TRBD1 (5 bases). V was shortened by 6 bases and J by 4 bases, with 19 bases between the two germline ends. The CDR3 totals 15 residues. Looked up from germline, CDR1 is SGHNT and CDR2 is YYREEE (reference sequence). CDR3 region: CASTNRAGRVETQYL. CDR3 nucleotide sequence: TGTGCCAGCACCAATAGGGCAGGGCGAGTAGAGACCCAGTACCTC.